These 31 T cell receptor beta chains originate from one sample sequenced in a study of response to subunit inactivated influenza vaccine (dated 2018 in TCRdb). The library was made by RT-PCR. TCRdb shows the sequencer as Illumina HiSeq 2500. The public reads were reanalyzed by TCRdb: fastp trimming at Q25, MiXCR alignment, in-frame beta chains only. Every entry covers one CDR3 protein and lists the most common genes and DNA from its rows. Here the sample has 500,000 to 600,000 distinct CDR3 sequences; around 11% occur a single time. Roughly 9.6% of the sample rests with the top ten. This sample also belongs to another study, concerning T cells expressing NK-cell markers. Looking at the second paper: TCR beta cDNA libraries were made by 5'RACE template switching that added a universal primer site and unique molecular identifiers.

Source: PBMCs from blood, taken on the day of vaccination. All receptors derive from a man aged 45-65 years who received an inactivated influenza vaccine. Donor details come from another sample of the same person, matched by shared clones.

This clonotype was found a few times. The chain couples TRBV28 to TRBJ2-3; no clear D gene. The CDR3 extends over 14 amino acids. Germline CDR1 is MDHEN and CDR2 is SYDVKM. The V gene lost 5 bases and the J gene lost 4 bases, with 13 bases spanning the gap. CDR3 loop: CASSLSRVSDTQYF. CDR3 coding DNA: TGTGCCAGCAGTCTTAGTCGGGTCTCAGATACGCAGTATTTT.

The chain employs TRBV27 and TRBJ2-7, with a weak D call TRBD1 (5 bases). CDR1 MNHEY and CDR2 SMNVEV come from the germline V gene (reference sequence). V lost 2 bases to trimming and J lost 5 bases, with 10 bases between them. The CDR3 contains 13 residues. DNA of the CDR3: TGTGCCAGCAGTTTAGGGGCTGGGGACGAGCAGTACTTC. It specifies CASSLGAGDEQYF.

The chain recombines TRBV23-1 with TRBJ1-1; 8 nucleotides line up with TRBD1. TRBV23-1 is filed as an ORF, its function uncertain. The CDR3 loop spans 15 amino acids. V was pared by 1 base and J by 5 bases, with 6 bases of the junction left unmatched. CDR3 DNA sequence: TGCGCCAGCAGTCAATACAAAACAGGGGGGACTGAAGCTTTCTTT. It yields the protein CASSQYKTGGTEAFF.

This clonotype was detected only a few times. The chain carries TRBV12-3 or TRBV12-4 and TRBJ1-2, with TRBD1 matching 10 bases. The CDR3 loop spans 15 amino acids. Trimming removed 1 base from V and 5 bases from J; junction bases left unmatched: 4. In DNA, the CDR3 is TGTGCCAGCAGTTTAGGGGACAGGGGAAGGTATGGCTACACCTTC. Translating it yields CASSLGDRGRYGYTF.

This chain connects TRBV4-3 to TRBJ2-1, with D uncertain. Trimming removed 0 bases from V and 9 bases from J, with 12 bases in between. Per the germline V gene, CDR1 is LGHNA and CDR2 is YSLEER. This CDR3 is 14 amino acids long. The CDR3 coding sequence is TGCGCCAGCAGCCAAGATCCGTTTACGGGTGAGCAGTTCTTC. Translated, it gives CASSQDPFTGEQFF.

This clonotype was seen only a few times. The chain combines TRBV20-1 with TRBJ1-1; D remains ambiguous. The ends were cut back, 4 bases at V and 0 bases at J, with 9 bases in the middle. CDR1 DFQATT and CDR2 SNEGSKA come from the germline V gene (reference sequence). This CDR3 has 13 amino acids. CDR3: CSAIAQVNTEAFF. The CDR3 DNA reads TGCAGTGCTATTGCCCAGGTGAACACTGAAGCTTTCTTT.

This clonotype was observed at least ten times. The rearrangement links TRBV5-1 to TRBJ1-4; D perhaps matches TRBD1 (6 bases). CDR1 is SGHRS, CDR2 YFSETQ, per germline. The V gene lost 4 bases and the J gene lost 3 bases, with 10 bases spanning the gap. The length of the CDR3 is 14 residues. As DNA, the CDR3 is TGCGCCAGCAGCCGGGGGGCGGCTAATGAAAAACTGTTTTTT. Protein product: CASSRGAANEKLFF.

This clonotype was counted between two and nine times. The gene calls are TRBV5-1 and TRBJ2-7; the match to TRBD1 covers 8 bases. V lost 0 bases to trimming and J lost 2 bases; unmatched junction nucleotides: 4. The CDR3 is made up of 15 amino acids. Germline lookup yields CDR1 SGHRS and CDR2 YFSETQ. Here the CDR3 DNA reads TGCGCCAGCAGCTTGGGGGACAGGACAACCTACGAGCAGTACTTC. Amino acid sequence: CASSLGDRTTYEQYF.

The V gene is TRBV29-1, the J gene TRBJ2-1; TRBD2 matches at 13 bases. The CDR3 is 16 residues long. Trimming took 7 bases from V and 3 from J; bases not matched to a gene: 9. CDR1 and CDR2 (germline): SQVTM, ANQGSEA. In nucleotides, the CDR3 is TGCAGCGAAACTAGCGGGGGGGCCGCAAACTACAATGAGCAGTTCTTC. Residues: CSETSGGAANYNEQFF.

Only one count was recorded for this clonotype. V gene TRBV5-1 combines with J gene TRBJ2-6; D possibly corresponds to TRBD1 (6 bases). Germline assignment: CDR1 SGHRS and CDR2 YFSETQ. The CDR3 loop spans 17 amino acids. V was pared by 0 bases and J by 3 bases, with 13 bases between. This chain's CDR3 is CASSLVQGPGGANVLTF. CDR3 nucleotides: TGCGCCAGCAGCTTGGTGCAGGGGCCCGGTGGGGCCAACGTCCTGACTTTC.

This clonotype has just one count. A read error may account for a junction end that differs from germline. This chain links TRBV18 with TRBJ2-3; no firm D call. Germline V gives CDR1 KGHSH, CDR2 LQKENI. The CDR3 loop spans 15 amino acids. Written as DNA, the CDR3 is TGTGCCAACTCACTTGAACTCCGCACCCCAGATACGCAGTATTTT. Protein sequence: CANSLELRTPDTQYF.

This clonotype was counted at least ten times. The chain carries TRBV12-3 or TRBV12-4 and TRBJ2-7, with D possibly matching TRBD1 (5 bases). CDR3 length: 13 residues. The V and J ends lost 6 bases and 1 base respectively, with 10 bases between them. CDR3 protein: CASRTAGSYEQYF. The CDR3, as DNA: TGTGCCAGCAGGACAGCAGGGTCCTACGAGCAGTACTTC.

The chain has TRBV27 and TRBJ2-7, with D possibly matching TRBD2 (5 bases). V was trimmed by 0 bases and J by 0 bases, leaving 18 bases between them. The V gene's germline CDR1 is MNHEY and CDR2 SMNVEV (reference sequence). This CDR3 is 18 amino acids long. The CDR3: CASSLSNVGRVGSYEQYF. The CDR3 DNA is TGTGCCAGCAGTTTATCGAACGTCGGGCGGGTTGGCTCCTACGAGCAGTACTTC.

CDR3 in amino acids: CASSGRDSLFQHNEQFF. CDR3 nucleotides: TGTGCCAGCAGTGGTAGGGACAGTTTATTCCAACACAATGAGCAGTTCTTC. The V gene is TRBV12-3 or TRBV12-4, the J gene TRBJ2-1; 7 positions agree with TRBD1. J was trimmed by 5 bases and V by 5 bases; bases with no gene match: 15. This CDR3 comprises 17 residues.

This clonotype came up a few times. The chain carries TRBV7-9 and TRBJ2-3; possible D gene TRBD2, 5 bases. The CDR3 is 14 residues long. The ends were cut back, 1 base at V and 4 bases at J, with 9 bases in the middle. Germline V gene data show CDR1 as SEHNR and CDR2 as FQNEAQ (reference sequence). The CDR3, as DNA: TGTGCCAGCAGCTTAGAAACGCGGGCAGATACGCAGTATTTT. Amino acids: CASSLETRADTQYF.

The rearrangement links TRBV6-5 to TRBJ2-7, with no clear D. Germline values: CDR1 MNHEY, CDR2 SVGAGI. The CDR3 length is 13 residues. The V end lost 4 bases, the J end lost 6 bases, and 13 bases lay between the germline ends. DNA of the CDR3: TGTGCCAGCAGTTTGAGACGGTTTGGCGAGCAGTACTTC. It is translated as CASSLRRFGEQYF.

The chain joins TRBV4-1 to TRBJ2-3; D not certain. Germline CDR1 MGHRA, CDR2 YSYEKL. The CDR3 sequence is 16 residues long. Trimming pared 0 bases from V and 5 bases from J, leaving 15 bases between. CDR3 nucleotides: TGCGCCAGCAGCCAAGAACGGCGAGAGGAGCAAGATACGCAGTATTTT. Protein product: CASSQERREEQDTQYF.

This clonotype was seen a few times. J is TRBJ2-1 and V is TRBV20-1; no firm D call. The CDR3 consists of 12 residues. In germline, CDR1 is DFQATT, CDR2 SNEGSKA (reference sequence). V shed 3 bases and J shed 6 bases, with 9 bases lying between them. CDR3 region: CSARIFGNEQFF. The CDR3 DNA is TGCAGTGCTAGGATCTTTGGCAATGAGCAGTTCTTC.

The table lists this clonotype with a few counts. The V call is TRBV19, the J call TRBJ1-3; unclear D gene. Trimming shortened V by 4 bases and J by 0 bases, and 7 bases separated the two germline ends. The CDR3 contains 14 residues. Looked up from germline, CDR1 is LNHDA and CDR2 is SQIVND (reference sequence). The CDR3 loop is CASSKDNSGNTIYF. The CDR3, as DNA: TGTGCCAGTAGTAAAGACAACTCTGGAAACACCATATATTTT.

This clonotype showed up many times. The chain employs TRBV6-1 and TRBJ2-7; D is unresolved. The V gene lost 0 bases and the J gene lost 4 bases, with 10 bases spanning the gap. This CDR3 spans 14 amino acids. Germline values: CDR1 MNHNS, CDR2 SASEGT. Here the CDR3 DNA reads TGTGCCAGCAGTGAAGCTTCGGGTTGGTACGAGCAGTACTTC. Translating gives CASSEASGWYEQYF.

The sample holds a few counts of this clonotype. The genes are TRBV20-1 and TRBJ2-3; unclear D gene. This CDR3 has 12 residues. V was pared by 3 bases and J by 3 bases, with 7 bases between. Germline values: CDR1 DFQATT, CDR2 SNEGSKA (reference sequence). The CDR3 DNA reads as TGCAGTGCTAGGCCTTCTACAGATACGCAGTATTTT. Translated, it gives CSARPSTDTQYF.

This clonotype was seen a handful of times. The V gene is TRBV12-3 or TRBV12-4, the J gene TRBJ2-1; tentatively, D is TRBD2 (6 bases). CDR3 length equals 14 residues. The ends were cut back, 1 base at V and 8 bases at J, with 12 bases in the middle. DNA of the CDR3: TGTGCCAGCAGTTTAGGGGGGGTCTTCCATGAGCAGTTCTTC. Protein product: CASSLGGVFHEQFF.

V usage is TRBV5-8 and J usage is TRBJ2-5, with 8 nucleotides matching TRBD1. V lost 0 bases to trimming and J lost 5 bases; unmatched junction nucleotides: 6. CDR3 length: 15 residues. Germline V gene lookup returns CDR1 SGHTS and CDR2 YDEGEE. The CDR3 nucleotides are TGTGCCAGCAGCTTGGGGACAGGGAAGGGTGAGACCCAGTACTTC. Its translation: CASSLGTGKGETQYF.

This chain connects TRBV20-1 to TRBJ1-3; D call uncertain. Trimming cost V 4 bases and J 4 bases, with 8 bases left between them. The CDR3 covers 12 residues. CDR1 is DFQATT and CDR2 is SNEGSKA in the germline V gene (reference sequence). CDR3 loop: CSATNTGNTIYF. The CDR3, as DNA: TGCAGTGCTACAAACACCGGAAACACCATATATTTT.

The rearrangement joins TRBV12-3 or TRBV12-4 to TRBJ1-2; TRBD1 matches at 8 bases. V was pared by 7 bases and J by 9 bases, with 10 bases of the junction left unmatched. CDR3 length: 13 residues. CDR3 sequence reads: CASNPDREGSYTF. The CDR3 DNA reads as TGTGCCAGCAATCCGGACAGGGAGGGGAGCTACACCTTC.

The chain combines TRBV28 with TRBJ2-7; D perhaps matches TRBD1 (6 bases). Germline V gives CDR1 MDHEN, CDR2 SYDVKM. The CDR3 loop spans 12 amino acids. Trimming shortened V by 10 bases and J by 6 bases, and 16 bases separated the two germline ends. This chain's CDR3 is CATTGTSIEQYF. As DNA, the CDR3 is TGTGCCACTACCGGGACATCGATCGAGCAGTACTTC.

The CDR3 DNA reads TGTGCCAGCAGTGGACTAATTAGCACAGATACGCAGTATTTT. This translates into CASSGLISTDTQYF. The chain combines TRBV7-2 with TRBJ2-3; D is possibly TRBD2 (6 bases). The V gene lost 6 bases and the J gene lost 0 bases, with 10 bases spanning the gap. The CDR3 is 14 residues long. CDR1 SGHTA and CDR2 FQGNSA come from the germline V gene.

This clonotype was recorded many times. CDR3 amino acids: CATSRAGTAYNEQFF. In nucleotides, the CDR3 is TGTGCCACCAGCAGGGCCGGGACAGCCTACAATGAGCAGTTCTTC. The gene calls are TRBV15 and TRBJ2-1, with 7 bases aligning to TRBD1. The V and J ends lost 3 bases and 2 bases, in that order; junction bases with no gene match: 4. The CDR3 is 15 amino acids. Germline V gene data show CDR1 as LNHNV and CDR2 as YYDKDF (reference sequence).

This clonotype was counted only a few times. The chain recombines TRBV5-4 with TRBJ2-6; tentative D call: TRBD1 (6 bases). V lost 4 bases and J 0 bases, leaving 14 bases between the germline ends. CDR1 is SGHNT, CDR2 YYREEE, per germline (reference sequence). The CDR3 is 17 amino acids. The CDR3 DNA reads TGTGCCAGCAGCCCACCCGGACAGATCTCTGGGGCCAACGTCCTGACTTTC. The encoded protein is CASSPPGQISGANVLTF.

This clonotype was observed a few times. The V and J genes are TRBV5-1 and TRBJ2-3; unclear D gene. Looked up from germline, CDR1 is SGHRS and CDR2 is YFSETQ. The CDR3 extends over 12 amino acids. Trimming pared 3 bases from V and 14 bases from J, leaving 16 bases between. The CDR3 is CASSWAPSKWYF. CDR3 nucleotides: TGCGCCAGCAGCTGGGCCCCCTCTAAGTGGTATTTT.

This clonotype was found a few times. This chain links TRBV28 with TRBJ1-5; no clear D. Germline CDR1 MDHEN, CDR2 SYDVKM. The CDR3 runs 14 residues. Trimming took off 6 bases at V and 5 bases at J, with 14 bases between the two ends. CDR3 coding DNA: TGTGCCAGCAGCCTAAGTAGATGGGATCAGCCCCAGCATTTT. Translating it yields CASSLSRWDQPQHF.